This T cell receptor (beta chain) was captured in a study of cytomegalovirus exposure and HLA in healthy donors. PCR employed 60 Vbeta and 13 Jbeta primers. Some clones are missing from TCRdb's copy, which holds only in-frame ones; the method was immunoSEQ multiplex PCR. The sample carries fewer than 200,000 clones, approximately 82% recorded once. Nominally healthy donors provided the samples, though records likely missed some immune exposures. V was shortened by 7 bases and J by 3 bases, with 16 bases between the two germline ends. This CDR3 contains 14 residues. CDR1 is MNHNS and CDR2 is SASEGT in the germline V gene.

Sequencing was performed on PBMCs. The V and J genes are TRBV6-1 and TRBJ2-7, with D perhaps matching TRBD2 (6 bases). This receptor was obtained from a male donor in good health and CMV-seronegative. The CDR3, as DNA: TGTGCCAGCACTCCCGGGACTCGAGTCTACGAGCAGTACTTC. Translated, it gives CASTPGTRVYEQYF.